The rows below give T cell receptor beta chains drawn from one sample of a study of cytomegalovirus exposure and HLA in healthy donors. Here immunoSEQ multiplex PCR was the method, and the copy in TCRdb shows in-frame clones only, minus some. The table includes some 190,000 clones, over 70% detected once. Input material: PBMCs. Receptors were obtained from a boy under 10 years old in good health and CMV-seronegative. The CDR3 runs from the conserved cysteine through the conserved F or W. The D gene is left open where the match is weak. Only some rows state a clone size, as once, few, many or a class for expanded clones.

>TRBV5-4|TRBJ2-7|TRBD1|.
TGTGCCAGCAGCCGACAGGGCAGAGGAGACGAGCAGTACTTC
CASSRQGRGDEQYF
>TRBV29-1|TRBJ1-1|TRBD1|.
TGCAGCGTTGACCGGACAGGCGGCAACACTGAAGCTTTCTTT
CSVDRTGGNTEAFF
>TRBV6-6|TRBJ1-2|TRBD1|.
TGTGCCAGCAGTCGGCCGGGACAGGGAAGCTATGGCTACACCTTC
CASSRPGQGSYGYTF
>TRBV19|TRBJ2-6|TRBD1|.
TGTGCCAGTAGTATAGTTGGGACAGGGGGGTCGGGGGCCAACGTCCTGACTTTC
CASSIVGTGGSGANVLTF
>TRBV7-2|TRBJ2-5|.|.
TGTGCCAGCAGCTTTAAGGGACTTCAAGAGACCCAGTACTTC
CASSFKGLQETQYF
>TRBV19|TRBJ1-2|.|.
TGTGCCAGTAATCCGGACAGAGGGAATGGTGGTTTTGGCTACACCTTC
CASNPDRGNGGFGYTF
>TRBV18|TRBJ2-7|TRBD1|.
TGTGCCAGCTCACCAAAGACAGGGGTGGTCACCTACGAGCAGTACTTC
CASSPKTGVVTYEQYF
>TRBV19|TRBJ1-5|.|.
TGTGCCAGTAGTGACGGAGGACCTGGCAATCAGCCCCAGCATTTT
CASSDGGPGNQPQHF
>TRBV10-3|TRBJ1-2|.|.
TGTGCCATCAGTCTAAAGGGAGGCTTCAACTATGGCTACACCTTC
CAISLKGGFNYGYTF
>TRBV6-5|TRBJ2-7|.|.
TGTGCCAGCAGTTACTCAATTAACTACGAGCAGTACTTC
CASSYSINYEQYF
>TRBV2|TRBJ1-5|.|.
TGTGCCAGCAGTATGGACAGAAGGAACCAGCCCCAGCATTTT
CASSMDRRNQPQHF
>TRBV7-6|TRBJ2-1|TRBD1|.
TGTGCCAGCAGCTTAGCACAGGGGGGAAATGAGCAGTTCTTC
CASSLAQGGNEQFF
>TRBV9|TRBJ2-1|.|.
TGTGCCAGCAGCGTAGGCGGCCTACACAATGAGCAGTTCTTC
CASSVGGLHNEQFF
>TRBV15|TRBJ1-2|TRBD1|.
TGTGCCACCAGCAGAGGTCCGGACAGGGATTACTATGGCTACACCTTC
CATSRGPDRDYYGYTF
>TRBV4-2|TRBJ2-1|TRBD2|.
TGTGCCAGCAGCCAAGTTCGGCTAGCGGGGAGCTCCTACAATGAGCAGTTCTTC
CASSQVRLAGSSYNEQFF
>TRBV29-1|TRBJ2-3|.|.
TGCAGTGGACAGAAGTATAGCACAGATACGCAGTATTTT
CSGQKYSTDTQYF
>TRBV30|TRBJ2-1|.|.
TGTGCCTGGAGTCACAAGATAGAGCAGTTCTTC
CAWSHKIEQFF
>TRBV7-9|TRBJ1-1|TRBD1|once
TGTGCCAGCAGCCAAGGACAGGGGTGGACTGAAGCTTTCTTT
CASSQGQGWTEAFF
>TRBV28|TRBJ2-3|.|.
TGTGCCAGCGAGGGTTCCCTTAGCACAGATACGCAGTATTTT
CASEGSLSTDTQYF
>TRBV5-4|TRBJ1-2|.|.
TGTGCCAGCAGCTTGGACAGGGCCCTCGATGGCTACACCTTC
CASSLDRALDGYTF
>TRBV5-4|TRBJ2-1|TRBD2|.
TGTGCCAGCAGCTTTCTGGCGGGAGTCGGGAATGAGCAGTTCTTC
CASSFLAGVGNEQFF
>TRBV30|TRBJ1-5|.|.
TGTGCCTGGAGCCGGGTCGCGAGTCCCAATAGCAATCAGCCCCAGCATTTT
CAWSRVASPNSNQPQHF
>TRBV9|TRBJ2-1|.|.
TGTGCCAGCAGCCCGCGACTAGCCTACAATGAGCAGTTCTTC
CASSPRLAYNEQFF
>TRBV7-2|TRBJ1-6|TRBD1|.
TGTGCCAGCAGCTTAGTTGGACAGGCAGATAATTCACCCCTCCACTTT
CASSLVGQADNSPLHF
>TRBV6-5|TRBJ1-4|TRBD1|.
TGTGCCAGCAGGCTAGACAGGGCCACTAATGAAAAACTGTTTTTT
CASRLDRATNEKLFF
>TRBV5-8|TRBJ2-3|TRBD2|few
TGTGCCAGCAGCTTGGGTTTTGGACTAGCGGGAGGGCCCGATACGCAGTATTTT
CASSLGFGLAGGPDTQYF
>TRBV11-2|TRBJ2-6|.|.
TGTGCCAGCAGCCCTACGCAGAGGCTCCCGGCCAACGTCCTGACTTTC
CASSPTQRLPANVLTF
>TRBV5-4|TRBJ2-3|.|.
TGTGCCAGCAGCTTGGAATGGGAGGCCCTCCCCACGCAGTATTTT
CASSLEWEALPTQYF
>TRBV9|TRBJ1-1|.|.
TGTGCCAGCAGCGTAGAGTCCGGGAACACTGAAGCTTTCTTT
CASSVESGNTEAFF
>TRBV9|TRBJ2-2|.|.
TGTGCCAGCAGCGTAGGACAGATCCACACCGGGGAGCTGTTTTTT
CASSVGQIHTGELFF
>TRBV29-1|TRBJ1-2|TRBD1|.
TGCAGCGTTGAAGAAGGACAGGGGATCTACACCTTC
CSVEEGQGIYTF
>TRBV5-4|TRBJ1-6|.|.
TGTGCCAGCACCGACAGAAATAATTCACCCCTCCACTTT
CASTDRNNSPLHF
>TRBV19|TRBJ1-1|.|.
TGTGCCACCGCGGCGGGCAGGAACACTGAAGCTTTCTTT
CATAAGRNTEAFF
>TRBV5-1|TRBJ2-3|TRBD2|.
TGCGCCAGCAGCGGACTAGCCTACACAGATACGCAGTATTTT
CASSGLAYTDTQYF
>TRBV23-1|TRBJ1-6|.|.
TGCGCCAGACTTCGGGGAGGTTCACCCCTCCACTTT
CARLRGGSPLHF
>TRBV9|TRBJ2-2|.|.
TGTGCCAGCGGGAGGGGGACTTCCCTTAACACCGGGGAGCTGTTTTTT
CASGRGTSLNTGELFF
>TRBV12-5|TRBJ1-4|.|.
TGTGCTAGTGGTACCGTAGTAACTAATGAAAAACTGTTTTTT
CASGTVVTNEKLFF
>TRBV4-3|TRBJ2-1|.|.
TGCGCCAGCAGCCAAGATTCATTGGGCTCATCCCCTGAGCAGTTCTTC
CASSQDSLGSSPEQFF
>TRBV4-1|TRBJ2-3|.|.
TGCGCCAGCAGCCACAGGGCAGATACGCAGTATTTT
CASSHRADTQYF
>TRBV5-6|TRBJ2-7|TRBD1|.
TGTGCCAGCAGCGTGGGACAGGCATACGAGCAGTACTTC
CASSVGQAYEQYF